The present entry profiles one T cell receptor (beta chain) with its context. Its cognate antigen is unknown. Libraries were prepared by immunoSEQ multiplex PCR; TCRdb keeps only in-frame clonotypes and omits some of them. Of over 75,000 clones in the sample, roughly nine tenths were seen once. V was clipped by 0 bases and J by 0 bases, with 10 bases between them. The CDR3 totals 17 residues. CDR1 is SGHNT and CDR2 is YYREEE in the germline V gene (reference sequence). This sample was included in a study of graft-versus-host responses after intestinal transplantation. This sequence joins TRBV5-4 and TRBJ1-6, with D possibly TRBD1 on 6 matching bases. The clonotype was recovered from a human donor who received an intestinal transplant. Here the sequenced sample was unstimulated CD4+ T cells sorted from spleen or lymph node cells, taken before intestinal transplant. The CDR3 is CASSLVPGVSYNSPLHF. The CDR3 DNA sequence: TGTGCCAGCAGCTTGGTGCCAGGGGTCTCCTATAATTCACCCCTCCACTTT.